This passage covers 13 T cell receptor beta chains from one sample sequenced in a study of vaccination effects on CD4 cells after COVID-19. TCRdb's table, derived via immunoSEQ multiplex PCR, lists solely in-frame clones and lacks some. This table has tens of thousands of clones, roughly 70% appearing once. No antigens are known for them. The culture ran for about 11 days, and then CD4+ T cells were isolated. The material was CD4+ T cells from PBMCs cultured without peptide, obtained before COVID-19 vaccination. Receptors originate from a human donor who received a COVID-19 vaccine.

This chain uses TRBV6-1 with TRBJ2-1; TRBD1 agrees at 8 bases. CDR1 is MNHNS and CDR2 is SASEGT in the germline V gene. V lost 2 bases, J lost 10 bases, and 7 bases stayed unmatched. The CDR3 runs to 14 residues. The CDR3 reads CASSETGQGREQFF. The CDR3 region has the DNA TGTGCCAGCAGTGAAACTGGACAGGGAAGGGAGCAGTTCTTC.

This chain uses TRBV15 with TRBJ2-1; TRBD1 might be the D (6 bases). Germline values: CDR1 LNHNV, CDR2 YYDKDF (reference sequence). The germline V and J ends were trimmed by 1 base and 1 base, with 14 bases remaining between them. The CDR3 covers 17 residues. CDR3 in DNA: TGTGCCACCAGCAGAGGTAGGGGGACAAGATCCTACAATGAGCAGTTCTTC. Translation: CATSRGRGTRSYNEQFF.

The DNA for the CDR3 is TGTGCCAGCAGCTTGGAACAGGGGAGGTACGAGCAGTACTTC. Protein: CASSLEQGRYEQYF. This rearrangement joins TRBV5-4 to TRBJ2-7; D is possibly TRBD1 (7 bases). Trimming stripped 0 bases from V and 4 bases from J, with 11 bases between. The CDR3 spans 14 residues. Germline V lookup: CDR1 SGHNT, CDR2 YYREEE (reference sequence).

The gene calls are TRBV19 and TRBJ2-2; 10 nucleotides align to TRBD1. CDR3 length equals 15 residues. Trimming at V came to 7 bases and at J to 5 bases, leaving 7 bases not matched to a gene. Germline-derived CDR1 and CDR2 are LNHDA and SQIVND (reference sequence). CDR3 residues: CASTFADRGTGELFF. The CDR3 bases are TGTGCCAGTACGTTCGCGGACAGGGGGACCGGGGAGCTGTTTTTT.

The rearrangement uses TRBV7-6 and TRBJ2-3, with 7 nucleotides matching TRBD2. Trimming removed 1 base from V and 2 bases from J; junction bases left unmatched: 6. The CDR3 spans 16 residues. Germline values: CDR1 SGHVS, CDR2 FNYEAQ. The CDR3 protein is CASSLVGGSITDTQYF. DNA for the CDR3: TGTGCCAGCAGCTTAGTGGGGGGGTCGATCACAGATACGCAGTATTTT.

This clone was counted only a few times. The chain has TRBV5-5 and TRBJ1-2; no firm D call. The CDR3 runs to 13 residues. Looked up from germline, CDR1 is SGHKS and CDR2 is YYEKEE (reference sequence). The ends were cut back, 0 bases at V and 8 bases at J, with 11 bases in the middle. DNA for the CDR3: TGTGCCAGCAGCTTGGCCGATGGGGTCGGCTACACCTTC. Protein product: CASSLADGVGYTF.

This chain links TRBV7-6 with TRBJ2-3; 7 bases align to TRBD2. There are 16 residues in the CDR3. Germline V gives CDR1 SGHVS, CDR2 FNYEAQ. The V and J ends lost 1 base and 3 bases, in that order; junction bases with no gene match: 7. Here the CDR3 DNA reads TGTGCCAGCAGCTTAGGGTTCTGGCGGGAGACAGATACGCAGTATTTT. Translated: CASSLGFWRETDTQYF.

The chain links TRBV11-1 to TRBJ2-5; 7 bases align to TRBD2. Germline CDR1 SGHAT, CDR2 FQDESV (reference sequence). The V segment lost 1 base and the J segment 3 bases; nucleotides outside the gene matches: 5. This CDR3 region has 15 residues. CDR3 nucleotide sequence: TGTGCCAGCAGCTTAGTCGGTCTAGCGGAAGAGACCCAGTACTTC. Protein sequence: CASSLVGLAEETQYF.

The chain uses TRBV10-3 and TRBJ1-4; possible D gene TRBD1, 6 bases. With 5 bases removed from V and 5 bases from J, the gap between germline ends came to 15 bases. CDR3 length: 15 amino acids. The V gene's germline CDR1 is ENHRY and CDR2 SYGVKD. DNA for the CDR3: TGTGCCATCAGTCCAGGGGCCACGGGGAATGAAAAACTGTTTTTT. It specifies CAISPGATGNEKLFF.

This clone appeared a few times. The V call is TRBV7-9, the J call TRBJ2-1; possibly TRBD1 for D (5 bases). Germline CDR1 is SEHNR and CDR2 is FQNEAQ (reference sequence). Trimming shortened V by 1 base and J by 9 bases, and 10 bases separated the two germline ends. The CDR3 contains 13 residues. The CDR3, as DNA: TGTGCCAGCAGCTTAGTACGGCAGGGTGAGCAGTTCTTC. Encoded protein: CASSLVRQGEQFF.

The V call is TRBV30, the J call TRBJ1-5, with a tentative D call TRBD1 (6 bases). Germline loops: CDR1 GTSNPN, CDR2 SVGIG (reference sequence). V dropped 3 bases and J dropped 7 bases, with 13 bases sitting between them. This CDR3 has 13 residues. The CDR3: CAWSGQTEQPQHF. The CDR3 nucleotides are TGTGCCTGGAGCGGACAGACAGAACAGCCCCAGCATTTT.

The chain links TRBV6-4 to TRBJ2-2, with 7 nucleotides matching TRBD1. The germline CDR1 and CDR2 sequences are MRHNA and SNTAGT. Trimming took 6 bases from V and 5 from J; bases not matched to a gene: 9. The CDR3 spans 15 residues. This CDR3 is CASSPETGLTGELFF. The CDR3 bases are TGTGCCAGCAGCCCCGAGACAGGGTTGACCGGGGAGCTGTTTTTT.

The chain is built from TRBV4-1 and TRBJ2-1; D unclear. The V gene lost 6 bases and the J gene lost 3 bases, with 21 bases spanning the gap. This CDR3 has 17 residues. In germline, CDR1 is MGHRA, CDR2 YSYEKL. The CDR3 loop is CASRFDPRRPGYNEQFF. The CDR3 DNA follows: TGCGCCAGCAGGTTCGACCCTCGCCGGCCCGGCTACAATGAGCAGTTCTTC.